The rows below give T cell receptor beta chains drawn from one sample of a study of memory CD4+ T cells and cytomegalovirus serostatus. TCRdb keeps only in-frame clones here, not all; method: immunoSEQ multiplex PCR. The repertoire consists of fewer than 50,000 clones, with 70% to 85% occurring once and the leading ten covering roughly 5.7%. Material for sequencing was memory CD4+ T cells from blood. Every receptor here comes from an adult in good health and CMV-seropositive. The CDR3 runs from the conserved cysteine through the conserved F or W. The D gene is left open where the match is weak. Where a row states a size, it is once, few, many or the class of an expanded clone; other rows omit it.

d_call,j_call,clone_size,v_call,cdr3_nt,cdr3_aa
TRBD2,TRBJ2-3,-,TRBV4-2,TGTGCCAGCAGCCGTACTAGCGAGACAGATACGCAGTATTTT,CASSRTSETDTQYF
TRBD1,TRBJ2-1,once,TRBV29-1,TGCAGCGTTAGAGACAGGGGGCGATTGGGTGAGCAGTTCTTC,CSVRDRGRLGEQFF
-,TRBJ2-3,-,TRBV15,TGTGCCACCAGCAGGGGCCAGGGTCGCGCAGATACGCAGTATTTT,CATSRGQGRADTQYF
-,TRBJ1-2,-,TRBV20-1,TGCAGCCTACGGAGGGGAGATTGGAACACCTTC,CSLRRGDWNTF
-,TRBJ2-2,-,TRBV7-9,TGTGCCAGCAGCTTAGGTTACAGGGATAACACCGGGGAGCTGTTTTTT,CASSLGYRDNTGELFF
-,TRBJ2-7,-,TRBV2,TGTGCCAGCACGTACTCCTACGAGCAGTACTTC,CASTYSYEQYF
-,TRBJ2-1,once,TRBV7-3,TGTGCCAGCAGCTTAGGGGTCGGACAAGGCAATGAGCAGTTCTTC,CASSLGVGQGNEQFF
-,TRBJ1-2,medium-sized,TRBV19,TGTGCCAGTAGTCCCGGCGACAGGCCTCTCTATGGCTACACCTTC,CASSPGDRPLYGYTF
-,TRBJ1-2,-,TRBV6-1,TGTGCCAGCAGTGCCTACAGGGCGGGGATCTATGGCTACACCTTC,CASSAYRAGIYGYTF
TRBD2,TRBJ2-3,-,TRBV5-8,TGTGCCAGCAGCTTGGGATATGAGTCTAGCGGGAGAGATACGCAGTATTTT,CASSLGYESSGRDTQYF
TRBD1,TRBJ1-3,few,TRBV5-1,TGCGCCAGCAGCTTGGGGACAGGGGGCTCCCTGAGCTCTGGAAACACCATATATTTT,CASSLGTGGSLSSGNTIYF
-,TRBJ2-1,-,TRBV2,TGTGCCAGCAGTGATCTCCGGGGGCCTTTCTATGAGCAGTTCTTC,CASSDLRGPFYEQFF
-,TRBJ2-1,-,TRBV18,TGTGCCAGCTCACGTGGACTGGAAGCCTACAATGAGCAGTTCTTC,CASSRGLEAYNEQFF
-,TRBJ1-1,few,TRBV2,TGTGCCAGCAGTGGTAAGGTGAACACTGAAGCTTTCTTT,CASSGKVNTEAFF
TRBD1,TRBJ2-4,-,TRBV6-6,TGTGCCAGCAGTACCGGGACAGGGAACATTCAGTACTTC,CASSTGTGNIQYF
-,TRBJ2-7,-,TRBV4-1,TGCGCCAGCTCCCATTACTTCTCCTACGAGCAGTACTTC,CASSHYFSYEQYF
TRBD2,TRBJ2-3,-,TRBV7-9,TGTGCCAGCAGCTTTCTTCCTAGCGGGAGCGCAGATACGCAGTATTTT,CASSFLPSGSADTQYF
TRBD2,TRBJ2-2,-,TRBV27,TGTGCCAGCAGTTTATCGGTGAGCGGGGGATACACCGGGGAGCTGTTTTTT,CASSLSVSGGYTGELFF
-,TRBJ1-2,-,TRBV5-1,TGCGCCAGCAGCTTGGAGGGGCCGACCTATGGCTACACCTTC,CASSLEGPTYGYTF
-,TRBJ2-2,-,TRBV5-1,TGCGCCACCGAGAGGGGGGATAGGACCGGGGAGCTGTTTTTT,CATERGDRTGELFF
-,TRBJ2-2,few,TRBV19,TGTGCCAGTAGGTGGGACTCCAACACCGGGGAGCTGTTTTTT,CASRWDSNTGELFF
-,TRBJ1-5,-,TRBV4-1,TGCGCCAGCAGCCAAGAGCTCTCCAGAGATCAGCCCCAGCATTTT,CASSQELSRDQPQHF
TRBD2,TRBJ2-7,-,TRBV5-5,TGTGCCAGCAGCTTGGGTGTGGGACTAGCGGGAGCGGCCCCCTACGAGCAGTACTTC,CASSLGVGLAGAAPYEQYF
-,TRBJ2-2,-,TRBV7-3,TGTGCCAGCAGCTTAATCAGCGGCGGGGAGCTGTTTTTT,CASSLISGGELFF
-,TRBJ1-5,-,TRBV6-5,TGTGCCAGCAGTTTCAACAGGGAATTCGGGCAGCCCCAGCATTTT,CASSFNREFGQPQHF
-,TRBJ1-2,-,TRBV11-2,TGTGCCAGCAGCTCCAGGTCAGGCTACACCTTC,CASSSRSGYTF
TRBD2,TRBJ2-7,-,TRBV4-1,TGCGCCAGCAGCCAAGGACTAGCGGGGGGGAAGCAGTACTTC,CASSQGLAGGKQYF
-,TRBJ1-1,few,TRBV29-1,TGCAGCGTTGAACTACCGACGCGAGATGAAGCTTTCTTT,CSVELPTRDEAFF
TRBD1,TRBJ1-5,medium-sized,TRBV19,TGTGCCAGTAGTATGGAGACAGGGCGGGCTCAGCCCCAGCATTTT,CASSMETGRAQPQHF
TRBD1,TRBJ1-2,once,TRBV19,TGTGCCAGTAGTATAAAGAAGGGGGCCCTCTATGGCTACACCTTC,CASSIKKGALYGYTF
-,TRBJ2-6,-,TRBV27,TGTGCCAGCAGTTTTAAGGTCAGGGCAGGGGCCAACGTCCTGACTTTC,CASSFKVRAGANVLTF
-,TRBJ1-4,-,TRBV5-1,TGCGCCAGCAGCGGGGGGGAGACTAATGAAAAACTGTTTTTT,CASSGGETNEKLFF
-,TRBJ2-5,few,TRBV6-1,TGTGCCAGCAGCAGGACAGCCTACGAGACCCAGTACTTC,CASSRTAYETQYF
-,TRBJ1-5,-,TRBV18,TGTGCCAGCTCACCCAGGCCAGAATTCCCTTCCTATAGCAATCAGCCCCAGCATTTT,CASSPRPEFPSYSNQPQHF
-,TRBJ2-3,-,TRBV28,TGTGCCAGCAGTCCCCATACAGATACGCAGTATTTT,CASSPHTDTQYF
TRBD1,TRBJ1-1,-,TRBV5-1,TGCGCCAGCAGGGAACAGGGGGCATTGACTGAAGCTTTCTTT,CASREQGALTEAFF
-,TRBJ1-2,-,TRBV7-2,TGTGCCAGCAGCTCCCCGTCAAGGGGACCGTCGGGTGGCTACACCTTC,CASSSPSRGPSGGYTF
-,TRBJ1-2,few,TRBV20-1,TGCAGTGCTAGAGAGGGCTACACCTTC,CSAREGYTF
-,TRBJ2-1,-,TRBV5-1,TGCGCCAGCAGCCCCTCTGGGGGCAATGAGCAGTTCTTC,CASSPSGGNEQFF
-,TRBJ1-5,-,TRBV6-1,TGTGCCAGTGAAAGCCGCCTCGGCAATCAGCCCCAGCATTTT,CASESRLGNQPQHF
-,TRBJ2-1,few,TRBV2,TGTGCCAGCAATAAAAACAGGTACAATGAGCAGTTCTTC,CASNKNRYNEQFF
TRBD2,TRBJ2-7,-,TRBV7-9,TGTGCCAGCAGCTTAGGAGCGGGATACTACGAGCAGTACTTC,CASSLGAGYYEQYF
TRBD1,TRBJ1-1,-,TRBV13,TGTGCCAGCAGCTACGTGGACAGGGGGAACACTGAAGCTTTCTTT,CASSYVDRGNTEAFF
TRBD1,TRBJ1-6,-,TRBV19,TGTGCCAGTAGGGCCGGGACAGTATATAATTCACCCCTCCACTTT,CASRAGTVYNSPLHF
-,TRBJ1-1,few,TRBV19,TGTGCCAGTAGTATTCAGGAGGGAGTGGTTACTGAAGCTTTCTTT,CASSIQEGVVTEAFF
-,TRBJ1-1,few,TRBV2,TGTGCCAGCGGCCTTGACAGGAGAGCTTTCTTT,CASGLDRRAFF